This T cell receptor beta chain was recorded in a study of shared clonotypes between healthy human individuals. This table comes from immunoSEQ multiplex PCR, and its TCRdb copy is limited to in-frame clones, with some not included. Of millions of clones listed, approximately 94% are singletons. CD45RO-negative CD8 cells positively selected for CCR7 made up the naive population, which excluded terminally differentiated effector memory CD45RA+ cells. Material: naive CD8+ T cells from PBMCs. The TCR originated in a man aged 18 to 29 in good health. Some clones in this sample may be carry-over from other donors' samples.

The CDR3 reads CASRAGSSRWETQYF. As DNA, the CDR3 is TGTGCCAGCAGGGCAGGGAGTTCGAGGTGGGAGACCCAGTACTTC. This chain uses TRBV14 with TRBJ2-5; D tentatively reads TRBD1 or TRBD2 (5 bases each). V lost 6 bases and J lost 5, with 19 bases in between. Germline values: CDR1 SGHDN, CDR2 FVKESK. This CDR3 contains 15 residues. Drawing the rest from reference TRBV14 and TRBJ2-5, the complete variable domain is EAGVTQFPSHSVIEKGQTVTLRCDPISGHDNLYWYRRVMGKEIKFLLHFVKESKQDESGMPNNRFLAERTGGTYSTLKVQPAELEDSGVYFCASRAGSSRWETQYFGPGTRLLVL.